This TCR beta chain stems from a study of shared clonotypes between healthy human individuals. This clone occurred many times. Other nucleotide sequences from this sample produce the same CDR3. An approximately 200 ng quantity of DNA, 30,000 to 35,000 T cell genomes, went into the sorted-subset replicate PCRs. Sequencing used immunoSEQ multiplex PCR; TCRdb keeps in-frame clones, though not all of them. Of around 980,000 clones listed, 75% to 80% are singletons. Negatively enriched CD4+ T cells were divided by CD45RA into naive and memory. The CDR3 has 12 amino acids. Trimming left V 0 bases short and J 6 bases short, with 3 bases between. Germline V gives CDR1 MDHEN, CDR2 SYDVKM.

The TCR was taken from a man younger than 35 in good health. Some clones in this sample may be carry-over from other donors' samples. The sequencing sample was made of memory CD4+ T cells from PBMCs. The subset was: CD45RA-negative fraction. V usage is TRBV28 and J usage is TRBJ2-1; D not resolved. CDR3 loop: CASSLWGNEQFF. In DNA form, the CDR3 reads TGTGCCAGCAGTTTATGGGGCAATGAGCAGTTCTTC. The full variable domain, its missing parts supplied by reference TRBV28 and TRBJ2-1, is DVKVTQSSRYLVKRTGEKVFLECVQDMDHENMFWYRQDPGLGLRLIYFSYDVKMKEKGDIPEGYSVSREKKERFSLILESASTNQTSMYLCASSLWGNEQFFGPGTRLTVL.